This TCR beta chain was recovered during a study of CD8 T cells in Susac syndrome. Study-level points and caveats: In total CD8+ repertoires, roughly 15 Susac-specific public clones were found, and in CD8+ TEMRA repertoires, roughly 5 were found.

With random hexamers, 0.5 to 1 ug RNA was reverse transcribed. With immunoSEQ multiplex PCR, TCR beta CDR3 was amplified across 54 Vbeta and 13 Jbeta. Each CDR3 protein is one row after TCRdb ran MiXCR on the immunoSEQ multiplex PCR reads. In the table there are about 110,000 distinct CDR3 sequences, roughly 95% of which are singletons. Diagnostic criteria defined recently for definite or probable disease were met by the Susac syndrome patients. Isolation of CD8+ and CD4+ T cells was performed negatively, whereas enrichment of TEMRA cells was done by FACS. Remarks on this clonotype: The antigen is unknown.

Specimen: CD8+ T cells from PBMCs. The sequence was collected from a human donor with Susac syndrome.

The CDR3 bases are TGTGCCAGCAGCCCACCGGGACAGGAAGGGTACGAGCAGTACTTC. Encoded protein: CASSPPGQEGYEQYF. The chain joins TRBV5-6 to TRBJ2-7; 8 nucleotides match TRBD1. The CDR3 contains 15 residues. Germline assignment: CDR1 SGHDT and CDR2 YYEEEE. The ends lost 4 bases at V and 4 bases at J; junction bases unmatched: 10.